The present T cell receptor beta chain was sequenced within a study of T cell responses to AZD1222 COVID-19 vaccine. Study findings and constraints: Close to half of all spike-specific TCRs reportedly target regions of the variants that are unmutated. Repertoires in all cases were sampled only once the peak T cell response had passed. Clonal diversity was possibly underestimated; the donors were predominantly white British and more often female. At baseline, just five to seven AZD1222 recipients tested seropositive.

V was shortened by 5 bases and J by 7 bases, with 14 bases between the two germline ends. This CDR3 region has 14 residues. CDR1 SGHTA and CDR2 FQGNSA come from the germline V gene. Comments on this clone: What it binds is not known.

Here immunoSEQ multiplex PCR was the method, and the copy in TCRdb shows in-frame clones only, minus some. The table includes 140,000 to 150,000 clones, roughly 85% detected once. Sequenced here: peripheral blood, sampled on day 0 of AZD1222 vaccination. The chain couples TRBV7-2 to TRBJ2-2; weak D call: TRBD1 (5 bases). The receptor was isolated from an adult in good health. The CDR3 region is CASSMTAWGGELFF. CDR3 nucleotides: TGTGCCAGCAGCATGACAGCTTGGGGCGGGGAGCTGTTTTTT.